This TCR beta chain was found in a study of chemoradiotherapy in HPV16-positive cancers (dated 2022 in TCRdb). Looking at the study overall: Candidate HPV-specific T-cell clones and common TCR motifs were defined by functional T-cell assays performed on cells from a couple of HPV16-positive patients. The study asked whether T-cell immunity to the HPV oncoproteins E6 and E7 changes during chemoradiotherapy and whether this immunity affects survival. TCR repertoires from over 80 patients with HPV-related cancers were then used to track the candidate HPV-specific TCRs and motifs.

The method behind the library was the immunoSEQ multiplex PCR assay. In TCRdb, the immuneACCESS table is reduced to in-frame sequences with V and J assigned. These tables do not hold every clone; where another copy was compared, an unresolved V gene accounts for under half, and the others remain unexplained. The sample records roughly 4,600 clones, around nine tenths of which are singletons. The ten largest make up about 8.7% of the sample. The V end loses 4 bases and the J end loses 2 bases, and a stretch of 9 bases separates them. The cysteine opens and the phenylalanine closes a CDR3 of 13 amino acids. Of all the DNA, just the CDR3 is kept, 39 bases in frame from base 1. The germline V gene encodes CDR1 SGHTA and CDR2 FQGNSA. As for this clone: Its antigen has not been determined. The input lacks base qualities; no much larger clone sits a single base away.

On the study overall, not on this receptor specifically: Among HPV16-positive patients, expansion of HPV-responsive T cells during chemoradiotherapy was associated with better recurrence-free survival. Expansion of candidate HPV-specific clones and E7-related TCR motifs was observed in the tumor microenvironment during treatment, whereas no such expansion was observed for non-HPV-specific T cells. The functional definition of HPV-specific T cells came from only a couple of HPV16-positive patients, and the survival association was reported for HPV16-positive patients.

Repertoires were sampled multiple times during chemoradiotherapy, which allowed clonal expansion in the tumor microenvironment to be followed. The sequence derives from a human donor with HPV-associated anogenital cancer. The sample was tumor tissue, taken from a patient who underwent chemoradiotherapy. The chain links TRBV7-2 with TRBJ2-7; matching of 6 bases hints at TRBD2 as the D gene. The DNA is TGTGCCAGCAGCTCGGGGGAGGCCTACGAGCAGTACTTC. Its amino acids are CASSSGEAYEQYF.